The 8 T cell receptor beta chains listed next were all sequenced from one sample in a study of radiation and T cells in renal cell carcinoma (dated by TCRdb to the early 2020s). The sample's time point label is to be understood as: baseline pretreatment blood. The treatment or condition label here, explained by the study, means: 15 Gy SBRT to primary tumor, nephrectomy 4 weeks later. Libraries were built with the immunoSEQ multiplex PCR assay. TCRdb provides this immuneACCESS table in a form limited to in-frame rearrangements. Some clones are lacking; in checked studies, under half of them reflect an unresolved V gene, and why the rest are absent is not known. The sample includes about 49,000 clones, with about 83% observed a single time. The ten largest clonotypes hold 30% to 35% of the sample. Specimen: blood, collected from a patient whose treatment included radiotherapy and nephrectomy. The receptors were sampled from a woman aged 70 to 79 with renal cell carcinoma.

The V and J genes are TRBV7-2 and TRBJ1-4; weak D call: TRBD1 (5 bases). CDR1 and CDR2 from the germline V gene are SGHTA and FQGNSA. V lost 2 bases, J lost 7 bases, and 17 bases lay in between. CDR3 length: 16 amino acids. CDR3 sequence reads: CASSLYSSGGVEKLFF. CDR3 nucleotide sequence: TGTGCCAGCAGCTTATACTCGAGTGGGGGTGTTGAAAAACTGTTTTTT.

This clone was counted a few times. The J gene is TRBJ2-5, the V gene TRBV2; the match to TRBD1 covers 8 bases. V gave up 6 bases and J gave up 6 bases; unmatched junction bases: 9. The germline CDR1 and CDR2 sequences are SNHLY and FYNNEI. The CDR3 has 14 residues. The CDR3 loop reads CASSEGQAGKTQYF. The CDR3 region has the DNA TGTGCCAGCAGCGAGGGACAGGCCGGAAAGACCCAGTACTTC.

The chain is built from TRBV5-4 and TRBJ2-2; the match to TRBD2 covers 8 bases. Germline V gene lookup returns CDR1 SGHNT and CDR2 YYREEE (reference sequence). This CDR3 is built from 16 residues. V was pared by 1 base and J by 0 bases, with 2 bases of the junction left unmatched. The CDR3 DNA sequence: TGTGCCAGCAGCTTGATACTAGCGGCGAACACCGGGGAGCTGTTTTTT. Amino acids: CASSLILAANTGELFF.

J is TRBJ1-2 and V is TRBV14, with a weak D call TRBD1 (6 bases). The CDR3 consists of 16 residues. In germline, CDR1 is SGHDN, CDR2 FVKESK. Trimming stripped 1 base from V and 4 bases from J, with 16 bases between. CDR3 amino acids: CASSQGPGALPYGYTF. The DNA for the CDR3 is TGTGCCAGCAGCCAAGGACCGGGGGCTCTTCCCTATGGCTACACCTTC.

The chain links TRBV4-1 to TRBJ2-2; D is perhaps TRBD1 (5 bases). Trimming cost V 3 bases and J 8 bases, with 16 bases left between them. From germline, CDR1 is MGHRA and CDR2 YSYEKL. The CDR3 spans 15 residues. CDR3 protein: CASSHIDRTTGELFF. In DNA form, the CDR3 reads TGCGCCAGCAGCCACATCGACAGAACCACGGGGGAGCTGTTTTTT.

J is TRBJ2-7 and V is TRBV5-1; D gene uncertain. Germline V lookup: CDR1 SGHRS, CDR2 YFSETQ. This CDR3 has 12 residues. The V and J ends lost 2 bases and 5 bases respectively, with 8 bases between them. The CDR3 spells CASSFGSNEQYF. Written as DNA, the CDR3 is TGCGCCAGCAGCTTTGGGTCTAACGAGCAGTACTTC.

This chain's CDR3 is CASSSDGGVLSYNEQFF. The CDR3 nucleotides read TGTGCCAGCAGCTCAGACGGGGGCGTACTTTCCTACAATGAGCAGTTCTTC. The chain has TRBV5-8 and TRBJ2-1; D possibly matches TRBD1 or TRBD2 (6 bases each). The germline CDR1 and CDR2 sequences are SGHTS and YDEGEE. V lost 3 bases to trimming and J lost 1 base, with 17 bases between them. This CDR3 region has 17 residues.

The rearrangement uses TRBV2 and TRBJ1-5; 7 bases are shared with TRBD1. The V segment lost 5 bases and the J segment 3 bases; nucleotides outside the gene matches: 7. The CDR3 is 15 amino acids. Germline CDR1 SNHLY, CDR2 FYNNEI. CDR3 region: CASSKDRVNNQPQHF. DNA of the CDR3: TGTGCCAGCAGTAAAGACAGGGTGAACAATCAGCCCCAGCATTTT.